The clone carrying this T cell receptor (beta chain) was counted ten times or more. Its antigen is unknown. Out of more than 8.5 ml of fresh peripheral blood, PBMCs were obtained. The study amplified TCR beta CDR3 regions using RNA transcripts. Second-round multiplex PCR followed a first-round RT-PCR using HTBI primers. Using its own MiXCR run on the multiplex PCR reads, TCRdb lists one record per CDR3 protein. The sample has 200,000 to 250,000 distinct CDR3 sequences; roughly 21% are singletons. Germline values: CDR1 MNHEY, CDR2 SMNVEV (reference sequence). The V and J ends lost 4 bases and 1 base respectively, with 13 bases between them. The CDR3 contains 15 residues. The sample comes from a study of Graves' ophthalmopathy and Graves' hyperthyroidism. Study-wide results and limits: Blood contained most expanded thyroid clonotypes exceeding 0.001 frequency. Using 13 signatures, a model distinguished ophthalmopathy from stable hyperthyroidism, reaching around 88% sensitivity and approximately 81% specificity.

The sample taken for sequencing was peripheral blood. The source is a woman aged 50 to 60 with Graves' ophthalmopathy. The chain employs TRBV27 and TRBJ2-5, with D possibly being TRBD1 (5 bases). CDR3 in amino acids: CASSSTGHFQETQYF. CDR3 bases: TGTGCCAGCAGTTCCACCGGACACTTCCAAGAGACCCAGTACTTC.